What follows are 18 T cell receptor beta chains derived from one specimen sequenced in a study of lymphopenia after photon versus proton radiotherapy. TCRdb's copy holds only in-frame clones and misses some; the assay was immunoSEQ multiplex PCR. The sample yields 150,000 to 200,000 clones, more than 85% seen once. Here the sequenced sample was peripheral blood, taken from a patient treated with photon-based radiotherapy. The origin of the receptors is a man aged 50 to 60 with gastric cancer.

CDR3 protein: CASRVTGADEQYF. In DNA, the CDR3 is TGTGCCAGCAGGGTAACAGGGGCGGACGAGCAGTACTTC. The V gene is TRBV6-1, the J gene TRBJ2-7; TRBD1 agrees at 7 bases. The CDR3 has 13 amino acids. V lost 6 bases to trimming and J lost 5 bases; unmatched junction nucleotides: 7. The germline V gene encodes CDR1 MNHNS and CDR2 SASEGT.

This clone was picked up a small number of times. The chain recombines TRBV9 with TRBJ2-5, with 15 bases that match TRBD2. The trim removed 2 bases at V and 4 bases at J, leaving 0 bases unmatched. The germline gives CDR1 SGDLS, CDR2 YYNGEE. CDR3 length equals 15 residues. In DNA form, the CDR3 reads TGTGCCAGCAGCGTGGGACTAGCGGGAGGAGAGACCCAGTACTTC. This encodes CASSVGLAGGETQYF.

The V gene is TRBV19, the J gene TRBJ2-1, with 9 bases lining up with TRBD2. Trimming removed 6 bases from V and 6 bases from J; junction bases left unmatched: 9. CDR3 length equals 15 residues. From germline, CDR1 is LNHDA and CDR2 SQIVND (reference sequence). The chain's CDR3 is CASSILAGATNEQFF. The CDR3 nucleotides read TGTGCCAGTAGCATATTAGCGGGAGCAACCAATGAGCAGTTCTTC. The variable domain in full, completed from reference TRBV19 and TRBJ2-1, reads DGGITQSPKYLFRKEGQNVTLSCEQNLNHDAMYWYRQDPGQGLRLIYYSQIVNDFQKGDIAEGYSVSREKKESFPLTVTSAQKNPTAFYLCASSILAGATNEQFFGPGTRLTVL.

The CDR3 bases are TGTGCCAGCAGCTTAGGACCAAACTACGAGCAGTACTTC. This codes for CASSLGPNYEQYF. V is TRBV7-6 and J is TRBJ2-7, with unresolved D. Trimming stripped 1 base from V and 3 bases from J, with 7 bases between. Looked up from germline, CDR1 is SGHVS and CDR2 is FNYEAQ. CDR3 length equals 13 residues.

Concerning this clone itself: Other DNA sequences in this sample translate to the same CDR3. This chain connects TRBV5-1 to TRBJ1-4, with TRBD1 matching 9 bases. Looked up from germline, CDR1 is SGHRS and CDR2 is YFSETQ. The CDR3 loop spans 16 amino acids. V shed 4 bases and J 4 bases; nucleotides not matched to a gene: 8. The CDR3 loop is CASSLDRGRGNEKLFF. The CDR3 nucleotides are TGCGCCAGCAGCCTGGACAGGGGAAGGGGTAATGAAAAACTGTTTTTT. Full variable domain (remainder filled in from reference TRBV5-1 and TRBJ1-4): KAGVTQTPRYLIKTRGQQVTLSCSPISGHRSVSWYQQTPGQGLQFLFEYFSETQRNKGNFPGRFSGRQFSNSRSEMNVSTLELGDSALYLCASSLDRGRGNEKLFFGSGTQLSVL.

The chain links TRBV6-5 to TRBJ2-1; 15 bases match TRBD2. Germline V gives CDR1 MNHEY, CDR2 SVGAGI. V lost 6 bases, J lost 6 bases, and 0 bases stayed unmatched. The CDR3 runs to 14 residues. The CDR3 region is CASRGLAGGNEQFF. The CDR3 nucleotides are TGTGCCAGCAGGGGACTAGCGGGAGGCAATGAGCAGTTCTTC.

This rearrangement joins TRBV28 to TRBJ1-2; perhaps TRBD1 as D (5 bases). Germline lookup yields CDR1 MDHEN and CDR2 SYDVKM. The CDR3 loop spans 14 amino acids. V was clipped by 6 bases and J by 2 bases, with 13 bases between them. Here the CDR3 reads CASRKGTQNYGYTF. Here the CDR3 DNA reads TGTGCCAGCAGAAAGGGGACGCAGAACTATGGCTACACCTTC.

J is TRBJ1-2 and V is TRBV6-6; TRBD1 aligns across 8 bases. After removal of 6 bases from V and 3 bases from J, the junction contained 9 bases not matched to a gene. The CDR3 spans 15 residues. The germline V gene has CDR1 MNHNY and CDR2 SVGAGI (reference sequence). In DNA form, the CDR3 reads TGTGCCAGCAGCCCCCGGACAGGGAGGGACTATGGCTACACCTTC. It translates to CASSPRTGRDYGYTF.

The chain links TRBV28 to TRBJ2-5; D remains unclear. Germline assignment: CDR1 MDHEN and CDR2 SYDVKM. There are 12 residues in the CDR3. The V end lost 5 bases, the J end lost 5 bases, and 9 bases lay between the germline ends. This chain's CDR3 is CASSPARETQYF. In DNA, the CDR3 is TGTGCCAGCAGTCCGGCTCGGGAGACCCAGTACTTC.

This chain joins TRBV15 and TRBJ2-1, with 12 nucleotides matching TRBD2. This CDR3 contains 17 residues. Germline CDR1 is LNHNV and CDR2 is YYDKDF (reference sequence). V trimming: 5 bases; J trimming: 4 bases; junction bases outside the gene matches: 9. The CDR3 reads CATSPRLAGAQYNEQFF. The CDR3 nucleotides are TGTGCCACCAGCCCACGACTAGCGGGAGCGCAATACAATGAGCAGTTCTTC. Full variable domain (rest looked up from reference TRBV15 and TRBJ2-1): DAMVIQNPRYQVTQFGKPVTLSCSQTLNHNVMYWYQQKSSQAPKLLFHYYDKDFNNEADTPDNFQSRRPNTSFCFLDIRSPGLGDTAMYLCATSPRLAGAQYNEQFFGPGTRLTVL.

This clone was seen a handful of times. The V gene is TRBV4-1, the J gene TRBJ1-5, with a tentative D call TRBD1 (6 bases). This CDR3 is 15 amino acids long. Trimming removed 4 bases at V and 4 bases at J, with 14 bases between. Germline loops: CDR1 MGHRA, CDR2 YSYEKL. The CDR3 region is CASSLVGHPNQPQHF. The CDR3 bases are TGCGCCAGCAGCCTTGTGGGACATCCTAATCAGCCCCAGCATTTT.

V usage is TRBV25-1 and J usage is TRBJ2-1; 11 bases fit TRBD2. V gave up 11 bases and J gave up 5 bases; unmatched junction bases: 2. The germline V gene encodes CDR1 MGHDK and CDR2 SYGVNS. This CDR3 is 12 amino acids long. The CDR3 protein is CAYSGRDNEQFF. The CDR3 DNA is TGTGCCTATAGCGGGAGGGACAATGAGCAGTTCTTC. Complete variable domain (other parts from reference TRBV25-1 and TRBJ2-1): EADIYQTPRYLVIGTGKKITLECSQTMGHDKMYWYQQDPGMELHLIHYSYGVNSTEKGDLSSESTVSRIRTEHFPLTLESARPSHTSQYLCAYSGRDNEQFFGPGTRLTVL.

The chain has TRBV5-4 and TRBJ1-1, with D unclear. This CDR3 comprises 14 residues. V gave up 4 bases and J gave up 7 bases, with 17 bases separating them. Germline CDR1 is SGHNT and CDR2 is YYREEE (reference sequence). For the CDR3, the DNA is TGTGCCAGCAGCCCCTGGACTGGCGAGAGTGAAGCTTTCTTT. Translated: CASSPWTGESEAFF.

This chain uses TRBV7-9 with TRBJ2-3, with D unclear. The CDR3 has 12 residues. CDR1 SEHNR and CDR2 FQNEAQ come from the germline V gene (reference sequence). V shed 0 bases and J shed 7 bases, with 5 bases lying between them. As DNA, the CDR3 is TGTGCCAGCAGCTTAGCGGTTAATACGCAGTATTTT. It specifies CASSLAVNTQYF.

This sequence joins TRBV6-6 and TRBJ2-1; 9 bases match TRBD2. Germline V CDR1 and CDR2: MNHNY, SVGAGI (reference sequence). The CDR3 runs 16 residues. V shed 2 bases, J shed 4 bases, and the junction held 6 bases outside the gene matches. The CDR3 here is CASSYTGLAPYNEQFF. CDR3 DNA: TGTGCCAGCAGTTACACTGGACTAGCGCCTTACAATGAGCAGTTCTTC.

V and J are TRBV2 and TRBJ2-7, with 11 bases aligning to TRBD1. CDR3 length equals 15 residues. Looked up from germline, CDR1 is SNHLY and CDR2 is FYNNEI. V was pared by 2 bases and J by 4 bases, with 4 bases of the junction left unmatched. Here the CDR3 reads CASSEMGTGGYEQYF. CDR3 nucleotide sequence: TGTGCCAGCAGTGAAATGGGGACAGGGGGTTACGAGCAGTACTTC. The full variable domain, its missing parts supplied by reference TRBV2 and TRBJ2-7, is EPEVTQTPSHQVTQMGQEVILRCVPISNHLYFYWYRQILGQKVEFLVSFYNNEISEKSEIFDDQFSVERPDGSNFTLKIRSTKLEDSAMYFCASSEMGTGGYEQYFGPGTRLTVT.

Worth noting for this clone: The same CDR3 also results from other DNA sequences found in this sample. J is TRBJ2-1 and V is TRBV9; perhaps TRBD2 as D (6 bases). V shed 0 bases and J shed 1 base, with 8 bases lying between them. CDR1 and CDR2 from the germline V gene are SGDLS and YYNGEE. CDR3 length: 15 amino acids. CDR3 sequence: CASSVDGGSYNEQFF. CDR3 coding DNA: TGTGCCAGCAGCGTAGACGGGGGTTCCTACAATGAGCAGTTCTTC.

This clone was found a few times. The chain carries TRBV10-3 and TRBJ1-2; 8 bases are a match to TRBD1. Germline trimming cut 2 bases from V and 3 bases from J; bases unmatched to any gene: 2. Germline loops: CDR1 ENHRY, CDR2 SYGVKD. This CDR3 is built from 14 residues. CDR3 sequence (DNA): TGTGCCATCAGTGAGGGACAGGGTTACTATGGCTACACCTTC. It codes for CAISEGQGYYGYTF.